The 19 T cell receptor beta chains presented below share a single source sample, sequenced in a study of T cells in localized non-small cell lung cancer. Sequencing used immunoSEQ multiplex PCR; TCRdb keeps in-frame clones, though not all of them. This sample has about 59,000 clones; 80% to 90% occur once, and the top ten carry under 25%. Sequenced here: peripheral blood, sampled before any cancer treatment. Receptor source: a man aged 40 to 70 with stage I squamous cell lung carcinoma.

The V and J genes are TRBV27 and TRBJ2-2, with 11 bases matching TRBD2. J gave up 3 bases and V 8 bases, and 11 bases lay outside the gene matches. Germline V CDR1 and CDR2: MNHEY, SMNVEV (reference sequence). The CDR3 sequence is 17 residues long. The CDR3 DNA reads as TGTGCCAGCGGACAGGGAGTAGCGGGAGGGCACACCGGGGAGCTGTTTTTT. This codes for CASGQGVAGGHTGELFF.

The chain carries TRBV30 and TRBJ2-3; D perhaps matches TRBD1 (6 bases). V was clipped by 2 bases and J by 1 base, with 13 bases between them. There are 15 residues in the CDR3. The germline CDR1 and CDR2 sequences are GTSNPN and SVGIG (reference sequence). CDR3: CAWSKGRGGTDTQYF. The CDR3 bases are TGTGCCTGGAGTAAGGGCAGGGGCGGCACAGATACGCAGTATTTT.

This rearrangement joins TRBV28 to TRBJ1-6; D ambiguous. The germline V gene has CDR1 MDHEN and CDR2 SYDVKM. Trimming removed 4 bases at V and 6 bases at J, with 10 bases between. The CDR3 runs to 14 residues. Here the CDR3 DNA reads TGTGCCAGCAGTTCCCCCCGGGGTAATTCACCCCTCCACTTT. It translates to CASSSPRGNSPLHF.

The chain employs TRBV2 and TRBJ1-5; D remains unclear. CDR1 is SNHLY, CDR2 FYNNEI, per germline. The CDR3 has 15 residues. V dropped 2 bases and J dropped 3 bases, with 11 bases sitting between them. The CDR3 DNA follows: TGTGCCAGCAGTGAACGGTGGGGATACAATCAGCCCCAGCATTTT. Amino acid sequence: CASSERWGYNQPQHF.

The chain's CDR3 is CASSGLAGSYNEQFF. The CDR3 DNA reads as TGTGCCAGCAGCGGCTTAGCGGGCTCCTACAATGAGCAGTTCTTC. The rearrangement uses TRBV7-6 and TRBJ2-1; 7 bases align to TRBD2. With 5 bases clipped from V and 0 bases from J, the junction kept 4 bases outside the gene matches. The CDR3 is 15 residues long. CDR1 and CDR2 from the germline V gene are SGHVS and FNYEAQ.

The chain recombines TRBV6-5 with TRBJ2-2; no definite D call. The ends were cut back, 4 bases at V and 5 bases at J, with 5 bases in the middle. The CDR3 runs to 12 residues. Germline CDR1 and CDR2: MNHEY and SVGAGI. CDR3 region: CASSSGTGELFF. The CDR3 bases are TGTGCCAGCAGTTCCGGGACCGGGGAGCTGTTTTTT.

This chain joins TRBV19 and TRBJ2-3, with 8 bases lining up with TRBD2. Per the germline V gene, CDR1 is LNHDA and CDR2 is SQIVND (reference sequence). The CDR3 consists of 16 residues. With V trimmed by 6 bases and J by 0 bases, 8 bases remained unmatched. The CDR3 region is CASSRRGRTSTDTQYF. The CDR3 DNA sequence: TGTGCCAGTAGCAGACGCGGGAGGACTAGCACAGATACGCAGTATTTT.

This clone has more than one count but fewer than ten. The rearrangement joins TRBV6-5 to TRBJ1-5; D is undetermined. V lost 7 bases and J 7 bases, leaving 17 bases between the germline ends. The germline V gene encodes CDR1 MNHEY and CDR2 SVGAGI. This CDR3 contains 14 residues. The CDR3 region has the DNA TGTGCCAGCAAAACGGACGAGGAGAGCCAGCCCCAGCATTTT. As protein: CASKTDEESQPQHF.

The chain joins TRBV7-9 to TRBJ2-4; 7 nucleotides match TRBD2. V lost 3 bases and J lost 2; bases outside the gene matches: 4. Per germline, CDR1 SEHNR and CDR2 FQNEAQ (reference sequence). This CDR3 is 15 amino acids long. The CDR3 is CASSFGGSSKNIQYF. CDR3 sequence (DNA): TGTGCCAGCAGCTTCGGGGGGAGTTCCAAAAACATTCAGTACTTC.

This rearrangement joins TRBV19 to TRBJ1-4; D may be TRBD1 (5 bases). Trimming pared 5 bases from V and 7 bases from J, leaving 8 bases between. In germline, CDR1 is LNHDA, CDR2 SQIVND (reference sequence). There are 12 residues in the CDR3. CDR3 region: CASSWRGEKLFF. CDR3 DNA sequence: TGTGCCAGTAGTTGGAGGGGTGAAAAACTGTTTTTT.

The chain joins TRBV30 to TRBJ2-2; D uncertain. This CDR3 comprises 13 residues. V was trimmed by 4 bases and J by 9 bases, leaving 15 bases between them. The germline V gene encodes CDR1 GTSNPN and CDR2 SVGIG (reference sequence). The CDR3 DNA sequence: TGTGCCTGGACTCCTGGGCCCCCAAGGGAGCTGTTTTTT. Its protein product is CAWTPGPPRELFF.

This clone was recorded only once. The gene calls are TRBV29-1 and TRBJ2-5, with D tentatively TRBD1 (6 bases). This CDR3 is built from 12 residues. V gave up 5 bases and J gave up 5 bases, with 12 bases separating them. Germline-derived CDR1 and CDR2 are SQVTM and ANQGSEA. CDR3 region: CSVFRGRETQYF. In DNA, the CDR3 is TGCAGCGTTTTCAGGGGCCGGGAGACCCAGTACTTC.

The chain recombines TRBV7-9 with TRBJ1-1; D is uncertain. Looked up from germline, CDR1 is SEHNR and CDR2 is FQNEAQ (reference sequence). Trimming left V 0 bases short and J 6 bases short, with 11 bases between. The CDR3 covers 14 residues. The CDR3 loop reads CASSLAEPRPEAFF. Here the CDR3 DNA reads TGTGCCAGCAGCTTAGCCGAACCCCGGCCTGAAGCTTTCTTT.

The V call is TRBV18, the J call TRBJ1-5; D remains unclear. The germline V gene encodes CDR1 KGHSH and CDR2 LQKENI. V lost 3 bases, J lost 6 bases, and 12 bases lay in between. The CDR3 is 14 residues long. CDR3 nucleotides: TGTGCCAGCTCACCTCAAGTAGATGTTCAGCCCCAGCATTTT. It yields the protein CASSPQVDVQPQHF.

This chain connects TRBV6-6 to TRBJ1-1; TRBD1 might be the D (5 bases). V was pared by 8 bases and J by 0 bases, with 10 bases between. This CDR3 has 13 residues. Germline V gene sequence: CDR1 MNHNY, CDR2 SVGAGI (reference sequence). The CDR3 coding sequence is TGTGCCAGCTCGGGGCCGGTGAACACTGAAGCTTTCTTT. Its protein is CASSGPVNTEAFF.

V gene TRBV6-4 combines with J gene TRBJ2-2; tentative D call: TRBD2 (5 bases). The germline V gene encodes CDR1 MRHNA and CDR2 SNTAGT. Trimming stripped 6 bases from V and 6 bases from J, with 17 bases between. This CDR3 comprises 15 residues. In nucleotides, the CDR3 is TGTGCCAGCAGCTCCAACGGGGATTTGCCCGGGGAGCTGTTTTTT. Protein sequence: CASSSNGDLPGELFF.

This chain connects TRBV25-1 to TRBJ2-1; 10 bases map to TRBD2. This CDR3 is 16 amino acids long. The V gene end was trimmed by 2 bases and the J gene end by 9 bases; junction bases not matched to a gene: 10. Germline V gene sequence: CDR1 MGHDK, CDR2 SYGVNS. The CDR3 region is CASSEVGAGLALEQFF. CDR3 sequence (DNA): TGTGCCAGCAGTGAAGTAGGGGCGGGACTAGCGCTTGAGCAGTTCTTC.

The chain has TRBV7-9 and TRBJ1-4; unclear D gene. Germline values: CDR1 SEHNR, CDR2 FQNEAQ (reference sequence). CDR3 size: 16 residues. Trimming removed 1 base from V and 3 bases from J, with 12 bases in between. CDR3 nucleotide sequence: TGTGCCAGCAGCTTAGGGGCGGCCGTGGCTAATGAAAAACTGTTTTTT. It specifies CASSLGAAVANEKLFF.

This clone occurred once. The V gene is TRBV11-2, the J gene TRBJ1-5; D is perhaps TRBD1 (5 bases). V was clipped by 2 bases and J by 7 bases, with 6 bases between them. Germline V gene sequence: CDR1 SGHAT, CDR2 FQNNGV. CDR3 length: 12 amino acids. The CDR3 DNA sequence: TGTGCCAGCAGCTTACAGGGCCAGCCCCAGCATTTT. Translation gives CASSLQGQPQHF.